This T cell receptor beta chain originates from a study of control samples from healthy donors and cancer patients. The data were produced by immunoSEQ multiplex PCR, yet TCRdb's version contains in-frame clones alone and is incomplete. The sample records about 130,000 clones, roughly 84% being singletons. V was pared by 4 bases and J by 2 bases, with 4 bases of the junction left unmatched. There are 17 residues in the CDR3. Germline CDR1 reads SEHNR; CDR2 reads FQNEAQ (reference sequence). The table lists this clone with a few counts. V usage is TRBV7-9 and J usage is TRBJ2-3, with TRBD2 matching over 15 bases. The origin of this receptor is a man between 18 and 29 years old in good health. Source material: blood. The CDR3 sequence: CASSSGLAGGTTDTQYF. DNA for the CDR3: TGTGCCAGCAGCTCGGGACTAGCGGGAGGAACCACAGATACGCAGTATTTT.